The entry below describes one T cell receptor beta chain. The CDR3 extends over 16 amino acids. From germline, CDR1 is LNHDA and CDR2 SQIVND (reference sequence). J gave up 1 base and V 6 bases, and 6 bases lay outside the gene matches. This sample was included in a study of PD-1 blockade in classical Hodgkin lymphoma. The method was immunoSEQ multiplex PCR; TCRdb's version includes in-frame clones alone and lacks a portion of them. The table lists tens of thousands of clones, roughly nine tenths of them singletons, with around 10% in the top ten. Each and every patient relapsed after autologous stem cell transplantation, and patients got differing brentuximab vedotin exposure.

The material sequenced was peripheral blood mononuclear cells (PBMCs), taken before the second cycle of nivolumab. This clonotype originated in a human donor with classical Hodgkin lymphoma. The genes are TRBV19 and TRBJ1-5; 10 nucleotides align to TRBD1. The CDR3 DNA reads TGTGCCAGTAGCCATGACAGGGGGCTGAGCAATCAGCCCCAGCATTTT. Protein sequence: CASSHDRGLSNQPQHF.